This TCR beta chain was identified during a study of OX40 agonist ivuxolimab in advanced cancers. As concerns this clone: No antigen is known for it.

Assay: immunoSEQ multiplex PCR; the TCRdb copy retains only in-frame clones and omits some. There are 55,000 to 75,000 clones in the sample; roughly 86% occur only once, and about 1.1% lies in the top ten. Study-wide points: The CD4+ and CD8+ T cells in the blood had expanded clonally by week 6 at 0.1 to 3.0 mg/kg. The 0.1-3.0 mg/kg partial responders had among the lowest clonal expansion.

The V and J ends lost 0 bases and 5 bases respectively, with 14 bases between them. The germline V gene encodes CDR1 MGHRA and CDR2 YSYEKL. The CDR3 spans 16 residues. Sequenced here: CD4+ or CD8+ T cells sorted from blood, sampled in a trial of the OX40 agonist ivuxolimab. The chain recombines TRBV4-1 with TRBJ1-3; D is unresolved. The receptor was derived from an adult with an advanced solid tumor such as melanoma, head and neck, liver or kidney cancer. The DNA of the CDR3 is TGCGCCAGCAGCCAAGAAATGCAGGTTGGAAGAAACACCATATATTTT. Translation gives CASSQEMQVGRNTIYF.